The entry that follows covers one TCR beta chain sequence. Its cognate antigen is unknown. CDR1 and CDR2 (germline): LNHDA, SQIVND (reference sequence). The V end was cut by 7 bases, the J end by 6 bases, with 16 bases between. CDR3 length: 13 amino acids. The data were obtained in a study of T cells after yellow fever vaccination. The study's findings and limits: Clonotypes shared by both compartments, CD4 and CD8, made up a small share.

5'RACE template switching generated TCR cDNA, adding a universal primer site and UMIs. From the 5' RACE reads, TCRdb called clonotypes with MiXCR, one entry per CDR3 protein. The table includes around 68,000 distinct CDR3 sequences, about 7.2% detected once. The TCR sequence derives from a man younger than 30 who received the YFV17D yellow fever vaccine. The V and J genes are TRBV19 and TRBJ2-7; weak D call: TRBD2 (6 bases). This material consisted of CD8+ T cells sorted from PBMCs, taken around 10 days after the first yellow fever vaccination. The CDR3 is CASTPRGGGEQYF. As DNA, the CDR3 is TGTGCCAGTACCCCAAGGGGAGGAGGCGAGCAGTACTTC. The complete variable domain, with remaining parts taken from reference TRBV19 and TRBJ2-7, reads DGGITQSPKYLFRKEGQNVTLSCEQNLNHDAMYWYRQDPGQGLRLIYYSQIVNDFQKGDIAEGYSVSREKKESFPLTVTSAQKNPTAFYLCASTPRGGGEQYFGPGTRLTVT.